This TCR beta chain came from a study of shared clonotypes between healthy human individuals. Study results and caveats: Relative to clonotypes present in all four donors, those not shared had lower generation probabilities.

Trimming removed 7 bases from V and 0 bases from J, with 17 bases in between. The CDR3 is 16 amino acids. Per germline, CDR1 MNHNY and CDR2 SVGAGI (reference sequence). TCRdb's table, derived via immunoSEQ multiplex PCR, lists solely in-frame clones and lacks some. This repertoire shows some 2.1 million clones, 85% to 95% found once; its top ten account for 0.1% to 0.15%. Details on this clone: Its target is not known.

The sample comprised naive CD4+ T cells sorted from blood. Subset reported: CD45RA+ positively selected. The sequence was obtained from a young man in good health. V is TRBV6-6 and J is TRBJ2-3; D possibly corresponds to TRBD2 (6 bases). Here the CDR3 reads CASTKAGLASTDTQYF. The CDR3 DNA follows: TGTGCCAGCACCAAGGCGGGGCTAGCTAGCACAGATACGCAGTATTTT.